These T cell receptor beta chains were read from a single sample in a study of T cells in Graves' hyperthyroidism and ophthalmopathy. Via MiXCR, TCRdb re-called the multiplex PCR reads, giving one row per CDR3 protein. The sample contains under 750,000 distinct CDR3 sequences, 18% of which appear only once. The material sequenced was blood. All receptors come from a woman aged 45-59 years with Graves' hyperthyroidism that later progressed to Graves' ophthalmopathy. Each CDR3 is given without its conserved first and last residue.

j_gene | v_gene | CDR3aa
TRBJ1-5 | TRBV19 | ASTLQGGNQPQH
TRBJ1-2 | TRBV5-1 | ASSSNTGQAREGGYT
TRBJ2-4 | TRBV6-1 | ASSDMLQGKNIQY
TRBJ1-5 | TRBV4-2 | ASSQRQGGNQPQH
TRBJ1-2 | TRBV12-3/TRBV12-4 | ASSHRGGYT
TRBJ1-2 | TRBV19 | ASSTSQGANYGYT
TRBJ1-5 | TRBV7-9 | ASSLGDRLNQPQH
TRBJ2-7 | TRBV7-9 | ASSSQGALTYEQY
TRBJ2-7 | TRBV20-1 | SVQRGTYEQY
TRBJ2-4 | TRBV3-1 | ASSQESGGPAKNIQY
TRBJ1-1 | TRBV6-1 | ASSAGQGAPRTEAF
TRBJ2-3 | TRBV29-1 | NVERDRLGTDTQY
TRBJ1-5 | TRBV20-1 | SASPEDGRRAQH
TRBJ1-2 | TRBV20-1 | SAKAPSGYYGYT
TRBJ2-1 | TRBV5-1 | ASTEPSYNEQL
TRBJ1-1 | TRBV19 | ASSTSRDRLRTEAF
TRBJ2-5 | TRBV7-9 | ASSRTSGGTQETQY
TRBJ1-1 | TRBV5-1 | ASRQRDLDNTEAF
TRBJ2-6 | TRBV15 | ATSKGRGSGANVLT
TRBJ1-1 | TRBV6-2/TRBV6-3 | ASTLHRGTEAF
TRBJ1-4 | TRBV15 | ATSRARDRGIEKLF
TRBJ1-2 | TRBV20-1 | SAVTASYT
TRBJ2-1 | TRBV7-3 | ASSSRGLAGGHNEQF
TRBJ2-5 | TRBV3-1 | ASSQDLGPQETQY
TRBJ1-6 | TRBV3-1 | ASSQADSPLH
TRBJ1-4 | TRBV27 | ASSFDGGEKLF
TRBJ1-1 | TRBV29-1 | SVLQGASTEAF
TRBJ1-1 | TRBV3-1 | ASSQVEGRTEAF
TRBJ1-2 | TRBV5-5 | ASSFEGVPPYGYT
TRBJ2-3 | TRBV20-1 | SARVDRGYTDTQY
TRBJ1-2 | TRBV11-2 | ASSLGNGYGYT
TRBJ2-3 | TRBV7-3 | ASSLTTSGGTDTQY
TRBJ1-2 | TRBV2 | ASFTGVDYGYT
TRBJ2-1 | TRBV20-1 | SAWTSGRSSYNEQF
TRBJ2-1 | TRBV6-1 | ASSESTFNEQF
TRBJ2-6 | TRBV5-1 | ASSPDGRGSGANVLT
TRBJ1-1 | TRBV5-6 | ASSPLTGEGTEAF
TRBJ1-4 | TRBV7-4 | ASSPGAGLSVKLF
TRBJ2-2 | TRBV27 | ASSFSAATGELF
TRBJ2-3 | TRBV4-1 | ASSLAKAGFTDTQY
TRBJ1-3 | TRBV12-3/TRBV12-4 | ASSPRTGFGNTIY
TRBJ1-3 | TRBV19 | ATWEHTPRNTIY
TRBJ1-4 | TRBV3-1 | ASSHRAGTGNEKLF
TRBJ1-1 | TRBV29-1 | SVPTGGSTEAF
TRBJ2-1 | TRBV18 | ASSPPSGDEQF
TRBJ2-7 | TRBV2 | ASSEIGGGRGEQY
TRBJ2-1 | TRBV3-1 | ASSQDRRGGPSYNEQF
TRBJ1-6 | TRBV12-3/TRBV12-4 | ASSLYGDSPLH
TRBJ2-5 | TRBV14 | ASSQDEQGARGYQETQY
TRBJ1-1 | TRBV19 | ASSRQELNTEAF
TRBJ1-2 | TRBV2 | ASSSPGQTNYGYT
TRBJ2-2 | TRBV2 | ASTAGIVGTGELF